These 4 T cell receptor beta chains share one sample of origin, sequenced in a study of blood T cell repertoires in COVID-19. The table came from immunoSEQ multiplex PCR; TCRdb's copy has only in-frame clones and leaves some out. The sample lists approximately 250,000 clones; more than 80% were seen once. Sequences were obtained from peripheral blood. These TCRs come from a man aged 25 to 40 who had recovered from COVID-19.

A single count supports this clone. The chain uses TRBV9 and TRBJ2-1; no clear D gene. The V gene's germline CDR1 is SGDLS and CDR2 YYNGEE. Trimming cost V 4 bases and J 0 bases, with 5 bases left between them. The CDR3 covers 13 residues. The CDR3 protein is CASSPGSYNEQFF. DNA of the CDR3: TGTGCCAGCAGCCCCGGCTCCTACAATGAGCAGTTCTTC.

This clone was found a few times. The chain carries TRBV30 and TRBJ2-1, with D maybe TRBD2 (6 bases). Trimming removed 2 bases at V and 4 bases at J, with 9 bases between. The CDR3 spans 13 residues. Germline loops: CDR1 GTSNPN, CDR2 SVGIG (reference sequence). This CDR3 is CAWSSAGYNEQFF. CDR3 nucleotide sequence: TGTGCCTGGAGTTCGGCGGGATACAATGAGCAGTTCTTC.

The gene calls are TRBV6-2 or TRBV6-3 and TRBJ2-5; TRBD1 might be the D (6 bases). The V end was cut by 5 bases, the J end by 9 bases, with 10 bases between. The CDR3 is 11 residues long. Germline V gene data show CDR1 as MNHEY and CDR2 as SVGEGT. In DNA, the CDR3 is TGTGCCAGCAGTCAGGGGAAGCCCCAGTACTTC. Translation gives CASSQGKPQYF.

The chain couples TRBV6-5 to TRBJ1-2, with D maybe TRBD1 (6 bases). The V gene lost 2 bases and the J gene lost 8 bases, with 15 bases spanning the gap. The CDR3 has 14 residues. Germline V gives CDR1 MNHEY, CDR2 SVGAGI. The CDR3 sequence: CASSYRQGSAGYTF. The CDR3 coding sequence is TGTGCCAGCAGTTACCGCCAGGGGAGTGCGGGCTACACCTTC.